These 18 T cell receptor beta chains share one sample of origin, sequenced in a study of T cell responses to AZD1222 COVID-19 vaccine. Measured with immunoSEQ multiplex PCR; TCRdb has only the in-frame clones, and not every one. Found here are roughly 130,000 clones, 88% of them singletons; the top ten hold roughly a sixth. Sequencing used peripheral blood, obtained on day 0 of MenACWY control vaccination. The receptor source for this set is an adult in good health.

The chain couples TRBV6-5 to TRBJ1-2, with a tentative D call TRBD1 (5 bases). CDR1 and CDR2 (germline): MNHEY, SVGAGI. The CDR3 has 15 amino acids. The V end was cut by 7 bases, the J end by 7 bases, with 22 bases between. The CDR3 sequence is CASTLDSRGLSGYTF. The CDR3 coding sequence is TGTGCCAGCACCCTAGACAGTAGAGGGCTGAGTGGCTACACCTTC.

V usage is TRBV11-2 and J usage is TRBJ2-1; no reliable D call. The germline V gene encodes CDR1 SGHAT and CDR2 FQNNGV. V lost 5 bases and J 7 bases, leaving 15 bases between the germline ends. This CDR3 comprises 14 residues. CDR3 loop: CASSPSRSVNEQFF. The CDR3 DNA reads TGTGCCAGCAGCCCATCCCGGTCGGTGAATGAGCAGTTCTTC.

This CDR3 reads CASSPAGDGANYGYTF. In DNA, the CDR3 is TGTGCCAGCAGTCCCGCAGGGGACGGCGCTAACTATGGCTACACCTTC. The chain joins TRBV27 to TRBJ1-2, with D perhaps TRBD1 (6 bases). Germline values: CDR1 MNHEY, CDR2 SMNVEV (reference sequence). There are 16 residues in the CDR3. Trimming shortened V by 5 bases and J by 0 bases, and 16 bases separated the two germline ends.

The V and J genes are TRBV6-5 and TRBJ1-4; D is unclear. Germline V gives CDR1 MNHEY, CDR2 SVGAGI. CDR3 length: 14 residues. With 2 bases removed from V and 5 bases from J, the gap between germline ends came to 9 bases. The CDR3 DNA sequence: TGTGCCAGCAGTTACGGACGGCGGAATGAAAAACTGTTTTTT. Protein: CASSYGRRNEKLFF.

The gene calls are TRBV12-3 or TRBV12-4 and TRBJ1-4; TRBD1 aligns across 7 bases. The CDR3 extends over 13 amino acids. With V trimmed by 3 bases and J by 6 bases, 1 base remained unmatched. CDR3 in DNA: TGTGCCAGCAGTTTCAGGGGGTATGAAAAACTGTTTTTT. Amino acid sequence: CASSFRGYEKLFF.

The chain combines TRBV5-1 with TRBJ1-4; TRBD1 matches 7 bases. There are 16 residues in the CDR3. Germline CDR1 SGHRS, CDR2 YFSETQ. V dropped 4 bases and J dropped 5; count of bases not matched to a gene: 11. This chain's CDR3 is CASSPVTGKVNEKLFF. Written as DNA, the CDR3 is TGCGCCAGCAGCCCGGTGACAGGGAAAGTAAATGAAAAACTGTTTTTT.

The chain carries TRBV7-9 and TRBJ2-2; no firm D call. V lost 6 bases, J lost 4 bases, and 9 bases lay in between. Germline assignment: CDR1 SEHNR and CDR2 FQNEAQ (reference sequence). The CDR3 has 13 amino acids. For the CDR3, the DNA is TGTGCCAGCAGTAGGGCCGGCACCGGGGAGCTGTTTTTT. It specifies CASSRAGTGELFF.

The rearrangement uses TRBV11-2 and TRBJ2-1, with TRBD2 matching 8 bases. Germline loops: CDR1 SGHAT, CDR2 FQNNGV. The CDR3 totals 17 residues. The J segment lost 7 bases and the V segment lost 4 bases, leaving 15 bases of the junction unmatched. In DNA form, the CDR3 reads TGTGCCAGCAGCTGGGGACTGGAGAGCGGGGGAGGGAATGAGCAGTTCTTC. Residues: CASSWGLESGGGNEQFF.

The rearrangement links TRBV18 to TRBJ1-5; no clear D gene. Trimming shortened V by 4 bases and J by 5 bases, and 12 bases separated the two germline ends. From germline, CDR1 is KGHSH and CDR2 LQKENI. This CDR3 has 14 residues. The CDR3 loop is CASSLMAVDQPQHF. In DNA, the CDR3 is TGTGCCAGCTCACTCATGGCCGTCGATCAGCCCCAGCATTTT.

This clone has only one observation. This sequence joins TRBV24-1 and TRBJ2-1, with D possibly matching TRBD1 (5 bases). Between the trimmed V and J ends, which lost 5 bases and 6 bases, there was a span of 16 bases. The CDR3 contains 15 residues. From germline, CDR1 is KGHDR and CDR2 SFDVKD. CDR3 sequence: CATSARTQVINEQFF. The CDR3 DNA reads as TGTGCCACCAGTGCCAGGACACAAGTAATCAATGAGCAGTTCTTC.

This clone was observed once. J is TRBJ2-1 and V is TRBV10-3, with 10 nucleotides matching TRBD2. Germline CDR1 ENHRY, CDR2 SYGVKD. The CDR3 length is 14 residues. V was clipped by 6 bases and J by 8 bases; unmatched bases: 7. CDR3 sequence reads: CAIRGTSEGYEQFF. CDR3 in DNA: TGTGCCATCAGGGGGACTAGCGAGGGATATGAGCAGTTCTTC.

The J gene is TRBJ2-3, the V gene TRBV5-5; no clear D gene. Germline loops: CDR1 SGHKS, CDR2 YYEKEE (reference sequence). The CDR3 is 16 amino acids. V lost 0 bases, J lost 0 bases, and 11 bases lay in between. CDR3 sequence reads: CASSLVPESSTDTQYF. CDR3 sequence (DNA): TGTGCCAGCAGCTTGGTGCCAGAGTCTAGCACAGATACGCAGTATTTT.

The gene calls are TRBV5-1 and TRBJ1-1; TRBD1 might be the D (6 bases). This CDR3 is 16 amino acids long. Germline V gives CDR1 SGHRS, CDR2 YFSETQ. The V and J ends lost 4 bases and 0 bases respectively, with 16 bases between them. The CDR3 is CASSPRGDILNTEAFF. CDR3 nucleotide sequence: TGCGCCAGCAGCCCCCGCGGGGACATCTTGAACACTGAAGCTTTCTTT.

This chain connects TRBV23-1 to TRBJ2-7, with 10 bases identical to TRBD1. TRBV23-1 is filed as an ORF, its function uncertain. Unmatched junction bases numbered 5, after V lost 3 bases and J lost 3 bases. The CDR3 contains 15 residues. DNA for the CDR3: TGCGCCAGCAGTCATCCGGGACAGGGGTGCTACGAGCAGTACTTC. It is translated as CASSHPGQGCYEQYF.

The chain links TRBV6-1 to TRBJ2-7, with 10 bases aligning to TRBD2. J gave up 3 bases and V 1 base, and 3 bases lay outside the gene matches. The CDR3 spans 15 residues. Looked up from germline, CDR1 is MNHNS and CDR2 is SASEGT. The CDR3 region is CASSEGASGSYEQYF. In nucleotides, the CDR3 is TGTGCCAGCAGTGAAGGGGCTAGCGGGAGCTACGAGCAGTACTTC.

This chain connects TRBV30 to TRBJ2-2; 13 nucleotides align to TRBD2. The germline V gene encodes CDR1 GTSNPN and CDR2 SVGIG (reference sequence). With 0 bases clipped from V and 5 bases from J, the junction kept 3 bases outside the gene matches. The CDR3 spans 16 residues. In DNA, the CDR3 is TGTGCCTGGAGTGTACTAGCGGGAGGGAGAACCGGGGAGCTGTTTTTT. Residues: CAWSVLAGGRTGELFF.

This clone showed up just once. The V call is TRBV6-5, the J call TRBJ2-7, with D unresolved. CDR1 is MNHEY, CDR2 SVGAGI, per germline. V lost 7 bases and J 6 bases, leaving 19 bases between the germline ends. CDR3 length: 14 amino acids. The CDR3 bases are TGTGCCAGCACCCGTTTTGGGTATGGTTCCGAGCAGTACTTC. Translating gives CASTRFGYGSEQYF.

The genes are TRBV2 and TRBJ1-1, with D possibly being TRBD1 (6 bases). CDR1 and CDR2 (germline): SNHLY, FYNNEI. Trimming removed 3 bases at V and 10 bases at J, with 18 bases between. The CDR3 has 14 amino acids. Here the CDR3 DNA reads TGTGCCAGCAGTGACCCCCGGAGGGGGTCACGAGCTTTCTTT. Translation: CASSDPRRGSRAFF.